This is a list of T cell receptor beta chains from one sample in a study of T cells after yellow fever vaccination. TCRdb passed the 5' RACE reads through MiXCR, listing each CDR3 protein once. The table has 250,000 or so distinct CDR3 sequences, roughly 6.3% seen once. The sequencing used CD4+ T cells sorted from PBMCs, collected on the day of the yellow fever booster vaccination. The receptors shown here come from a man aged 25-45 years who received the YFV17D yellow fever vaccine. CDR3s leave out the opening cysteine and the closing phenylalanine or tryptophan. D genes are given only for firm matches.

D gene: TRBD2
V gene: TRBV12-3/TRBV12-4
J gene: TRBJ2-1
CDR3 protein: ASSFSGRADNEQF

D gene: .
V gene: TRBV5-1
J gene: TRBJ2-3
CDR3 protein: ASSLVGGRDTQY

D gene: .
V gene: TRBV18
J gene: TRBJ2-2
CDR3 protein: ASSSYRDGGELF

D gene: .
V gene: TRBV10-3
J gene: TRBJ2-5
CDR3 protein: AIRIDAGKETQY

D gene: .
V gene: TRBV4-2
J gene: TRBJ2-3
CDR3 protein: ASSQEEGTDTQY

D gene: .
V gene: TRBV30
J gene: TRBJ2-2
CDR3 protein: AWMASGELF

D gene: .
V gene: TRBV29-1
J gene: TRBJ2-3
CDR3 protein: SVSRQAADTQY

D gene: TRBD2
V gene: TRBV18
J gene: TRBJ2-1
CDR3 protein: ASSDTSGRALDEQF

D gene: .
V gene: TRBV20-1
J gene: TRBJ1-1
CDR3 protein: SACDRLGFGTEAF

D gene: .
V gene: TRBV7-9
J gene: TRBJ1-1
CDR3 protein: ASSWGSPNTEAF

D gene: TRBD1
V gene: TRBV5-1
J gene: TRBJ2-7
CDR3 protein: ASSWGQVSSYEQY